This T cell receptor beta chain stems from a study of vaccination and CD4 T cells after COVID-19. Study as a whole: Post-diagnosis, post-COVID samples were collected after a median around 97 days, ranging 35 to 161. Investigators took post-vaccine samples a median 72 days after dose two, within a range of 14 to 241. Study-level results: Median about 86% of reactive clones detected in convalescent patients emerged only post-vaccination.

This clonotype appeared a few times. What it binds is not known. The junction and the germline gene differ at one end; a read error may be behind it. The treatment: approximately 11-day PBMC culture with coronavirus spike peptide pools or control peptides (ViraFEST assay). CDR1 and CDR2 (germline): MNHEY, SVGAGI. The CDR3 length is 11 residues. Cultured CD4+ T cell DNA underwent sequencing with the Oncomine TCR Beta short-read assay. Genomic DNA was extracted from cultured CD4+ T cells. Each CDR3 protein gets one entry after TCRdb re-called the PCR reads with MiXCR. The table has roughly 16,000 distinct CDR3 sequences, around 45% seen once; the top ten hold approximately 6%.

This sample comprised CD4+ T cells from blood, cultured in vitro, obtained before SARS-CoV-2 vaccination. The genes are TRBV6-5 and TRBJ1-5, with no clear D. This clonotype was obtained from a human donor who had recovered from COVID-19. CDR3 coding DNA: TGTGCCAGCGGTTACAATCAGCCCCAGCATTTT. Translated, it gives CASGYNQPQHF.